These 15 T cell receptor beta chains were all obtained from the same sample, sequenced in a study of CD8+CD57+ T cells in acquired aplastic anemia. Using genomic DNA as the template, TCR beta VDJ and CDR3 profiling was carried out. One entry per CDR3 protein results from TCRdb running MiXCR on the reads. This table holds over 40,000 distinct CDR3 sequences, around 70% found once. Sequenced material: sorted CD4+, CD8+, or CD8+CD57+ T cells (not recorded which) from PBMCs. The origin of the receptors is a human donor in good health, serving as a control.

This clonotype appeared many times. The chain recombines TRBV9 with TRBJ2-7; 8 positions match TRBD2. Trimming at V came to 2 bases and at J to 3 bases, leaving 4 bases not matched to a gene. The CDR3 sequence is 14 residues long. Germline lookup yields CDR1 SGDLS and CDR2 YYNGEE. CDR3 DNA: TGTGCCAGCAGCGTGTCGGGACTAGTCTACGAGCAGTACTTC. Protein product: CASSVSGLVYEQYF.

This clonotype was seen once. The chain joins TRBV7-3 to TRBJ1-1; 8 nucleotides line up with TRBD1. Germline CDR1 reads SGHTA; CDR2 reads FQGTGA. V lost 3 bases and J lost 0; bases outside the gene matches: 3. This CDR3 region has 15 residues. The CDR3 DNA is TGTGCCAGCAGCTTCCAGGGGGCAATGAACACTGAAGCTTTCTTT. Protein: CASSFQGAMNTEAFF.

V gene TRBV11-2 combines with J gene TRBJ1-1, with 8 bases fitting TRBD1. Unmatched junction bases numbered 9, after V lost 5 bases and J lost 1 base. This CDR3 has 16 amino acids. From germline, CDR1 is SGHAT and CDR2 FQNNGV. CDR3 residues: CASSVVGTGWNTEAFF. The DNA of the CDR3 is TGTGCCAGCAGCGTCGTGGGGACAGGTTGGAACACTGAAGCTTTCTTT. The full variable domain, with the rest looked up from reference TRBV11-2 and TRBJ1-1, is EAGVAQSPRYKIIEKRQSVAFWCNPISGHATLYWYQQILGQGPKLLIQFQNNGVVDDSQLPKDRFSAERLKGVDSTLKIQPAKLEDSAVYLCASSVVGTGWNTEAFFGQGTRLTVV.

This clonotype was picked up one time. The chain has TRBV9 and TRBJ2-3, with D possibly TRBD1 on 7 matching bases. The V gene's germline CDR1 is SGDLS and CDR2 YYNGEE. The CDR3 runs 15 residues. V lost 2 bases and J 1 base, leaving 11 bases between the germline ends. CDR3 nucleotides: TGTGCCAGCAGCGTGTCCAGGGGGGGCACAGATACGCAGTATTTT. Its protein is CASSVSRGGTDTQYF.

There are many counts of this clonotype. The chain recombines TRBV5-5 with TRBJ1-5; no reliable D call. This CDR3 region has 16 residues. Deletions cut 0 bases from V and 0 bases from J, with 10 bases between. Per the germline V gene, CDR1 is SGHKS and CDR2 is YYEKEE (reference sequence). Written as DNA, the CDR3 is TGTGCCAGCAGCTTGGGTAGTCTCAGTAGCAATCAGCCCCAGCATTTT. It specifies CASSLGSLSSNQPQHF.

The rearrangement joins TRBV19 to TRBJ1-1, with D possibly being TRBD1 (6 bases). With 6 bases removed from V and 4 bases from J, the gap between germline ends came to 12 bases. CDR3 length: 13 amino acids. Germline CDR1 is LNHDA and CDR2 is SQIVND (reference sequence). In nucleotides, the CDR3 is TGTGCCAGTAGCGCCGCCAGGGGCACTGAAGCTTTCTTT. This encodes CASSAARGTEAFF. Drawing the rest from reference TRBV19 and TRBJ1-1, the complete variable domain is DGGITQSPKYLFRKEGQNVTLSCEQNLNHDAMYWYRQDPGQGLRLIYYSQIVNDFQKGDIAEGYSVSREKKESFPLTVTSAQKNPTAFYLCASSAARGTEAFFGQGTRLTVV.

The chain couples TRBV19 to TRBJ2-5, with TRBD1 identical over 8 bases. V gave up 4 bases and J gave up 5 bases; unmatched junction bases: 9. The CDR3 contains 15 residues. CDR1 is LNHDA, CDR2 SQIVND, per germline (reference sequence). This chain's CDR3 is CASSTCGRGLETQYF. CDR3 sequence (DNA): TGTGCCAGTAGTACCTGCGGCAGGGGGCTTGAGACCCAGTACTTC.

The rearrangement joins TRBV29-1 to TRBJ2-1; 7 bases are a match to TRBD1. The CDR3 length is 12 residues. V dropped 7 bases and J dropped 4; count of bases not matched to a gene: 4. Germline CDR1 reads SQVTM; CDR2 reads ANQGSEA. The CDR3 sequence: CSATTGYNEQFF. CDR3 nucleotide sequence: TGCAGCGCTACGACAGGGTACAATGAGCAGTTCTTC.

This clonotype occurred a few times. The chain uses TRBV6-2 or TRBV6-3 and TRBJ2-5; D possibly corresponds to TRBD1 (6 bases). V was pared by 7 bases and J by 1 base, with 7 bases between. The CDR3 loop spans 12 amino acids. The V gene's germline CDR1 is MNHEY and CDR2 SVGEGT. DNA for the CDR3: TGTGCCAGCAAAGGGGGCCAAGAGACCCAGTACTTC. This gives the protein CASKGGQETQYF.

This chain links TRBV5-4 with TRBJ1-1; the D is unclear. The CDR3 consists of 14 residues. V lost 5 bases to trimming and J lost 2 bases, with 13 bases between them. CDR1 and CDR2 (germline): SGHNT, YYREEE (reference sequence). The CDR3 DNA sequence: TGTGCCAGCAGTTTCATGGGTCTTAACACTGAAGCTTTCTTT. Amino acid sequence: CASSFMGLNTEAFF. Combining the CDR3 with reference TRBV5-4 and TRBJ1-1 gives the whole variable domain ETGVTQSPTHLIKTRGQQVTLRCSSQSGHNTVSWYQQALGQGPQFIFQYYREEENGRGNFPPRFSGLQFPNYSSELNVNALELDDSALYLCASSFMGLNTEAFFGQGTRLTVV.

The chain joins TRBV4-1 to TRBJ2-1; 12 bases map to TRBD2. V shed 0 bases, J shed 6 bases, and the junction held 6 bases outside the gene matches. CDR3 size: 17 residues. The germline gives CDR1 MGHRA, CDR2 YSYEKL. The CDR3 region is CASSQERLAGGGNEQFF. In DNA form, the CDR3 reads TGCGCCAGCAGCCAAGAGAGGCTAGCGGGAGGGGGCAATGAGCAGTTCTTC.

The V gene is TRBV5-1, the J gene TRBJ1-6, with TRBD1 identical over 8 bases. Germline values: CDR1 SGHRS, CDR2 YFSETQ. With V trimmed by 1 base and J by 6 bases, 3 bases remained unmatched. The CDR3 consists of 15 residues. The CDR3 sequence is CASSLNGQGNSPLHF. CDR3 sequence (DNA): TGCGCCAGCAGCTTGAATGGACAGGGTAATTCACCCCTCCACTTT. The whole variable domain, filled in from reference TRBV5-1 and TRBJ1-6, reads KAGVTQTPRYLIKTRGQQVTLSCSPISGHRSVSWYQQTPGQGLQFLFEYFSETQRNKGNFPGRFSGRQFSNSRSEMNVSTLELGDSALYLCASSLNGQGNSPLHFGNGTRLTVT.

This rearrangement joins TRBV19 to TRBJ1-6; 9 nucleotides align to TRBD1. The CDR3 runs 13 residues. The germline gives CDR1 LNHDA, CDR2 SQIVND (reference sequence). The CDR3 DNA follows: TGTGCAAGTTTGAGGGACAGGGATTCACCCCTCCACTTT. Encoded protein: CASLRDRDSPLHF.

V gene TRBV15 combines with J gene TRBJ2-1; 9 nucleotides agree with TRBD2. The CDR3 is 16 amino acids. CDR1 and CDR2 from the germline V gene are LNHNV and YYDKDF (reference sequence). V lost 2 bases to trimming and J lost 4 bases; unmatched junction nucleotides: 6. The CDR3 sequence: CATSRSSGSWYNEQFF. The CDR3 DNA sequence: TGTGCCACCAGCAGAAGTAGCGGGAGTTGGTACAATGAGCAGTTCTTC.

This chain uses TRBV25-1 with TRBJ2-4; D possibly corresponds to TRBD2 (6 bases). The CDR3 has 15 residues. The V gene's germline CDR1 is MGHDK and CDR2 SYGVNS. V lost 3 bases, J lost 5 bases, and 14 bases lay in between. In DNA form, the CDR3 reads TGTGCCAGCAGTGACAGGACTACCGTTGAAAACATTCAGTACTTC. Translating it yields CASSDRTTVENIQYF.